This T cell receptor (beta chain) was documented in a study of T cells in Graves' hyperthyroidism and ophthalmopathy. The ends were cut back, 3 bases at V and 4 bases at J, with 13 bases in the middle. Germline V gives CDR1 SGHRS, CDR2 YFSETQ. This CDR3 contains 14 residues. Criteria for exclusion of patients were uncontrolled infection, other autoimmune disease, pregnancy or lactation. RNA transcripts yielded amplified TCR beta CDR3 regions. The study used the HTBI primer set for a first-round RT-PCR of the TCR CDR3. In TCRdb, the multiplex PCR reads were re-called with MiXCR into one record per CDR3 protein. Here the sample spans hundreds of thousands of distinct CDR3 sequences, just under 45% being singletons. Regarding this clonotype: Antigen specificity is unknown.

Findings of the study overall: The majority of expanded thyroid clonotypes above 0.001 also appeared in blood.

Sequencing input: peripheral blood or thyroid tissue (not recorded which). The source of this sequence is an adult man with Graves' disease, either hyperthyroidism or ophthalmopathy (not recorded which). The chain uses TRBV5-1 and TRBJ2-5; TRBD1 is a possible D gene (5 bases). CDR3 in DNA: TGCGCCAGCAGCTCGCAGGGTTTTGGAGAGACCCAGTACTTC. Translating it yields CASSSQGFGETQYF.